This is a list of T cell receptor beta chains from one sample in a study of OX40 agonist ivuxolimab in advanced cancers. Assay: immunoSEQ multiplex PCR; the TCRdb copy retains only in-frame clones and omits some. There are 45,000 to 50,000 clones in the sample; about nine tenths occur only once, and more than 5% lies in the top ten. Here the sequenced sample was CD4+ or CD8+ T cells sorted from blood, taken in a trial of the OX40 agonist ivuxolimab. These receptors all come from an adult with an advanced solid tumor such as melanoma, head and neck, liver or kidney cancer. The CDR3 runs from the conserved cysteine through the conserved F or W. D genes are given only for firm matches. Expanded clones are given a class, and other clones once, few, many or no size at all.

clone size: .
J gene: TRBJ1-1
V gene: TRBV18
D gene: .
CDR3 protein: CASSQSAGQVNTEAFF
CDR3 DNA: TGTGCCAGCTCACAATCGGCGGGACAAGTGAACACTGAAGCTTTCTTT

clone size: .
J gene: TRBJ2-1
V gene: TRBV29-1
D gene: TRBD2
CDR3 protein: CSVHGLAGAPGSYNEQFF
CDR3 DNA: TGCAGCGTCCACGGACTAGCGGGGGCCCCCGGCTCCTACAATGAGCAGTTCTTC

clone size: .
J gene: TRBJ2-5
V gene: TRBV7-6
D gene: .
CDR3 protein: CASSLGLQETQYF
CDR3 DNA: TGTGCCAGCAGCTTAGGATTACAAGAGACCCAGTACTTC

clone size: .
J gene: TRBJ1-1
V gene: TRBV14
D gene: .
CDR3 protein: CASSRLEQGYTEAFF
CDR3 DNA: TGTGCCAGCAGCCGATTAGAACAGGGATACACTGAAGCTTTCTTT

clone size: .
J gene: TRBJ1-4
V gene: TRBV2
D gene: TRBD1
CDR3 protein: CASSELGQRGYDEKLFF
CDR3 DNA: TGTGCCAGCAGTGAATTGGGACAGAGGGGATACGACGAAAAACTGTTTTTT

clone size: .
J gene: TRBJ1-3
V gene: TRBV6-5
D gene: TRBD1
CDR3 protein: CASSYRGRKGNTIYF
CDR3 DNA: TGTGCCAGCAGTTACAGGGGGCGAAAAGGAAACACCATATATTTT

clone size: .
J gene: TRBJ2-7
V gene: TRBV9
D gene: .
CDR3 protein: CASSGGGGEQYF
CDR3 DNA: TGTGCCAGCAGCGGGGGCGGCGGCGAGCAGTACTTC

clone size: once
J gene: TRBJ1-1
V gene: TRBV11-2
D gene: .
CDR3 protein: CASSLDATGRPGMYTEAFF
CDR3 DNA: TGTGCCAGCAGCTTAGATGCAACCGGACGGCCCGGGATGTACACTGAAGCTTTCTTT

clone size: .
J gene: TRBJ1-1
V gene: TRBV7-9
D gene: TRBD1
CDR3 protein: CASSLLTGADTEAFF
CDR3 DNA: TGTGCCAGCAGCTTACTCACAGGGGCCGACACTGAAGCTTTCTTT

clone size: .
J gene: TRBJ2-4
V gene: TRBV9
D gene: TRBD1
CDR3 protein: CASSGPRGKYF
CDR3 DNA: TGTGCCAGCAGCGGGCCCAGGGGGAAGTACTTC

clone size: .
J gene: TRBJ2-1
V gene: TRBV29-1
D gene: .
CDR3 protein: CSVLDNEQFF
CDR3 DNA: TGCAGCGTTCTAGACAATGAGCAGTTCTTC

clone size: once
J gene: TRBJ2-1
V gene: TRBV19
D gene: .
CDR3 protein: CASSTLFNEQFF
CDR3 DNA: TGTGCCAGTAGTACCCTTTTCAATGAGCAGTTCTTC

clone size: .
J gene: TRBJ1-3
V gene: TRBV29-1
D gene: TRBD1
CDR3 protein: CSGTGGSGNTIYF
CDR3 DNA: TGCAGCGGCACAGGGGGCTCTGGAAACACCATATATTTT

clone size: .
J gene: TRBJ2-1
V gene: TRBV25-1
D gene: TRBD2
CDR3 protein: CASSVGTSGGYNEQFF
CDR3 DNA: TGTGCCAGCAGTGTGGGGACTAGCGGGGGATACAATGAGCAGTTCTTC

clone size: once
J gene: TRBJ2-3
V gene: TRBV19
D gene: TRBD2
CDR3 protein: CASSIAGGGTDTQYF
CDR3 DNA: TGTGCCAGTAGTATCGCGGGAGGTGGAACAGATACGCAGTATTTT

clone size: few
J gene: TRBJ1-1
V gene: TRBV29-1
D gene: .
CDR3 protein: CSVVGGSTEAFF
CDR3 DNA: TGCAGCGTTGTGGGAGGGAGCACTGAAGCTTTCTTT

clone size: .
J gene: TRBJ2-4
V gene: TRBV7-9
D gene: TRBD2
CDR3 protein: CASSSRRSRGGAKNIQYF
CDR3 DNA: TGTGCCAGCAGCTCCAGACGAAGCCGCGGGGGAGCCAAAAACATTCAGTACTTC

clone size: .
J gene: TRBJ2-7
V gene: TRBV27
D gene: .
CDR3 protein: CASSLSKGPGYEQYF
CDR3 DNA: TGTGCCAGCAGTTTATCGAAGGGCCCTGGTTACGAGCAGTACTTC

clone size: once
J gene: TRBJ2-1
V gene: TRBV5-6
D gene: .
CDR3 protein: CASSWGYNEQFF
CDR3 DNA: TGTGCCAGCAGCTGGGGCTACAATGAGCAGTTCTTC

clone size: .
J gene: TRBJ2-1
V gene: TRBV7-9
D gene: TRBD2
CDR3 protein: CASTTPRLAGGSNEQFF
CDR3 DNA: TGTGCCAGCACAACCCCCCGACTAGCGGGAGGGTCTAATGAGCAGTTCTTC

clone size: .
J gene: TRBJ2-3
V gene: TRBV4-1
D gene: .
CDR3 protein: CASRPPGTTDTQYF
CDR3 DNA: TGCGCCAGCAGACCACCTGGGACCACAGATACGCAGTATTTT

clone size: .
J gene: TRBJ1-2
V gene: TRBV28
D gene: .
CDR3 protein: CASSLVPNYGYTF
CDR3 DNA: TGTGCCAGCAGTTTAGTTCCTAACTATGGCTACACCTTC

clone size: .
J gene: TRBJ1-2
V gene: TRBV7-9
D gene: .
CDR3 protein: CASSLGSRAYGYTF
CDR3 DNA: TGTGCCAGCAGCTTAGGGAGCAGGGCCTATGGCTACACCTTC

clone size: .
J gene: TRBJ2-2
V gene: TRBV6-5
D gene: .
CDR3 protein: CASSSHPLAGELFF
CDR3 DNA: TGTGCCAGCAGCTCCCATCCCTTGGCCGGGGAGCTGTTTTTT

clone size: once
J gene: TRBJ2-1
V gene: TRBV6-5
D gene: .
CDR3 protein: CASSLSANNEQFF
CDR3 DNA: TGTGCCAGCAGTCTTAGCGCAAACAATGAGCAGTTCTTC

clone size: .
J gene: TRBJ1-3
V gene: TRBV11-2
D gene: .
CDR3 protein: CASSLEPGNGNTIYF
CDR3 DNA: TGTGCCAGCAGCTTAGAACCAGGGAACGGAAACACCATATATTTT

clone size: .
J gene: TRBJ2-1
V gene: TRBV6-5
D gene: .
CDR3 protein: CASSYSNGGPYNEQFF
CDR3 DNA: TGTGCCAGCAGTTACTCGAATGGCGGCCCCTACAATGAGCAGTTCTTC

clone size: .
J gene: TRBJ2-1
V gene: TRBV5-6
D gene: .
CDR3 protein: CASSFLENEQFF
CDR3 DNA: TGTGCCAGCAGCTTTCTAGAAAATGAGCAGTTCTTC

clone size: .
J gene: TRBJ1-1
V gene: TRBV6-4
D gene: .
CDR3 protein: CASSDSGGDTEAFF
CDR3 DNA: TGTGCCAGCAGTGATAGTGGAGGGGACACTGAAGCTTTCTTT

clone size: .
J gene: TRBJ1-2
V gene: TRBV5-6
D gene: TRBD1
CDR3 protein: CASSLASTGGYYGYTF
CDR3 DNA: TGTGCCAGCAGCTTGGCCAGTACAGGGGGCTACTATGGCTACACCTTC

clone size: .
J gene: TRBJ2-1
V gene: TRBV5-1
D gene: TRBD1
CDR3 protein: CASSPGQGLGNEQFF
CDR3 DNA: TGCGCCAGCAGCCCTGGACAGGGGTTGGGGAATGAGCAGTTCTTC

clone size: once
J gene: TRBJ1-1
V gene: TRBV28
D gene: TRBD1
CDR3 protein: CASSGQGVLNTEAFF
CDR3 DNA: TGTGCCAGCAGTGGGCAGGGGGTTTTGAACACTGAAGCTTTCTTT